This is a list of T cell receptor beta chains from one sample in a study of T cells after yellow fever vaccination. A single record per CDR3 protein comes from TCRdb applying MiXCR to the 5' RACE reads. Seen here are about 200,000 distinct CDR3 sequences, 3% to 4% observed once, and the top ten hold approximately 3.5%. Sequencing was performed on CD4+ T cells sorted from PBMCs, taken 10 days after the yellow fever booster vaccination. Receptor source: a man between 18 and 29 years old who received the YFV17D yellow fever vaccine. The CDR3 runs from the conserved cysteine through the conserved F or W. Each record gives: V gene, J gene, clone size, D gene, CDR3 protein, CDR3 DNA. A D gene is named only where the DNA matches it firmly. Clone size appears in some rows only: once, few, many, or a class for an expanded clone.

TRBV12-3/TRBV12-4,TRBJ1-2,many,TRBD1,CASSPRDSFGYTF,TGTGCCAGCAGTCCCCGGGACAGCTTTGGCTACACCTTC
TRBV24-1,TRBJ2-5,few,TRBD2,CATSEYPGLDEETQYF,TGTGCCACCAGTGAATATCCGGGACTAGATGAAGAGACCCAGTACTTC
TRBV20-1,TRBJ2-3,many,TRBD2,CSAPRGGKDTQYF,TGCAGTGCGCCGCGGGGGGGAAAAGATACGCAGTATTTT
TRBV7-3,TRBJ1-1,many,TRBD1,CASSTQGGTEAFF,TGTGCCAGCAGCACTCAGGGGGGGACTGAAGCTTTCTTT
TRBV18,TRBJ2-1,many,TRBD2,CASSPQRGVRNEQFF,TGTGCCAGCTCACCTCAGCGGGGGGTCCGTAATGAGCAGTTCTTC
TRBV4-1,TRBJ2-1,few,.,CASSQELSWGNEQFF,TGCGCCAGCAGCCAAGAATTATCCTGGGGCAATGAGCAGTTCTTC
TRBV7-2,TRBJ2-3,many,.,CASSTRADTQYF,TGTGCCAGTTCGACTAGGGCAGATACGCAGTATTTT
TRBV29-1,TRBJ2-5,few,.,CSVLGPQGEGETQYF,TGCAGCGTTTTGGGTCCACAGGGGGAGGGGGAGACCCAGTACTTC
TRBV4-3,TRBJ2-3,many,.,CASGIPGTDTQYF,TGCGCCAGCGGGATACCGGGCACAGATACGCAGTATTTT
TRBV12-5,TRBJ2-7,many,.,CASGQGLPSSYEQYF,TGTGCTAGTGGCCAGGGACTGCCAAGCTCCTACGAGCAGTACTTC
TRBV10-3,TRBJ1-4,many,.,CAISDRATNEKLFF,TGTGCCATCAGTGACAGGGCAACTAATGAAAAACTGTTTTTT
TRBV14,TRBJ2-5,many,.,CASSSSGRAWETQYF,TGTGCCAGCAGTTCGTCGGGGCGGGCCTGGGAGACCCAGTACTTC
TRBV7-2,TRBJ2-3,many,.,CASSSLQGRADTQYF,TGTGCCAGCAGCTCTCTCCAGGGTCGCGCAGATACGCAGTATTTT
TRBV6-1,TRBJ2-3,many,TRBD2,CASSEVPLAKSTDTQYF,TGTGCCAGCAGTGAAGTCCCACTAGCGAAGAGCACAGATACGCAGTATTTT
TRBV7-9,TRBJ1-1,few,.,CASSPHPRVNTEAFF,TGTGCCAGCAGCCCCCATCCTAGGGTTAACACTGAAGCTTTCTTT
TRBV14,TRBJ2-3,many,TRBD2,CASRLAGGPTDTQYF,TGTGCCAGCAGGCTAGCGGGGGGGCCGACAGATACGCAGTATTTT
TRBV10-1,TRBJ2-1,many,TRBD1,CASWDGQGGEQFF,TGCGCCAGTTGGGACGGACAGGGTGGTGAGCAGTTCTTC
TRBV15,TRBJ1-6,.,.,CATSRGGSSGNSPLHF,TGTGCCACCAGCAGAGGTGGAAGTTCGGGGAATTCACCCCTCCACTTT
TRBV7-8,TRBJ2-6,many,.,CASSVQGNSGANVLTF,TGTGCCAGCAGCGTTCAGGGGAACTCTGGGGCCAACGTCCTGACTTTC
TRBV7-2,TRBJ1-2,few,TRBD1,CASSLVWTGLYGYTF,TGTGCCAGCAGCTTAGTCTGGACAGGCCTCTATGGCTACACCTTC